The 30 T cell receptor beta chains below come from one sample, sequenced in a study of blood T cell repertoires in COVID-19. Produced via immunoSEQ multiplex PCR; TCRdb's table is partial and in-frame only. The table lists approximately 93,000 clones, about 74% of them singletons. Sample: peripheral blood. These receptor sequences come from a man in his sixties or seventies with COVID-19, enrolled during active disease.

The gene calls are TRBV19 and TRBJ1-2, with a weak D call TRBD1 (5 bases). Trimming stripped 3 bases from V and 8 bases from J, with 10 bases between. This CDR3 region has 12 residues. Germline lookup yields CDR1 LNHDA and CDR2 SQIVND (reference sequence). As DNA, the CDR3 is TGTGCCAGTAGTATCCTGGGGCAGGGCTACACCTTC. Its protein is CASSILGQGYTF.

The CDR3 region is CASSELEGSRGRGGYTF. DNA for the CDR3: TGTGCCAGCAGTGAATTAGAGGGATCGCGGGGGCGAGGCGGCTACACCTTC. The chain is built from TRBV25-1 and TRBJ1-2; tentative D call: TRBD1 (6 bases). The CDR3 runs 17 residues. Germline assignment: CDR1 MGHDK and CDR2 SYGVNS. Trimming left V 1 base short and J 8 bases short, with 23 bases between.

The chain couples TRBV21-1 to TRBJ1-1; TRBD1, as called in the table, went unchecked against the DNA. TRBV21-1 constitutes a pseudogene. The CDR3 extends over 15 amino acids. The CDR3 protein is CASSKAQQQNTEAFF. The CDR3 nucleotides read TGTGCCAGCAGCAAAGCGCAACAGCAGAACACTGAAGCTTTCTTT.

This clone appeared once. V gene TRBV19 combines with J gene TRBJ2-5; 11 bases agree with TRBD1. Germline values: CDR1 LNHDA, CDR2 SQIVND (reference sequence). The V gene end was trimmed by 6 bases and the J gene end by 4 bases; junction bases not matched to a gene: 4. This CDR3 spans 14 amino acids. The CDR3, as DNA: TGTGCCAGTAGGGACAGGGGGCGAGGAGAGACCCAGTACTTC. Translated: CASRDRGRGETQYF.

The DNA for the CDR3 is TGCGCCAGCAGCCACAGGACAGGGGTTGGGACTGGGGCCAACGTCCTGACTTTC. This sequence encodes CASSHRTGVGTGANVLTF. The chain joins TRBV4-3 to TRBJ2-6, with 9 nucleotides matching TRBD1. CDR3 length: 18 amino acids. Germline V CDR1 and CDR2: LGHNA, YSLEER. V shed 3 bases, J shed 2 bases, and the junction held 8 bases outside the gene matches.

This clone was found a few times. The chain has TRBV7-7 and TRBJ1-1, with D tentatively TRBD1 (6 bases). This CDR3 region has 11 residues. The germline gives CDR1 SSHAT, CDR2 FNYEAQ (reference sequence). V was shortened by 11 bases and J by 3 bases, with 10 bases between the two germline ends. CDR3 region: CAVGQHTEAFF. Written as DNA, the CDR3 is TGTGCCGTCGGACAGCACACTGAAGCTTTCTTT.

The rearrangement links TRBV9 to TRBJ2-1, with D unresolved. Trimming took off 0 bases at V and 8 bases at J, with 9 bases between the two ends. The length of the CDR3 is 13 residues. Germline V gene sequence: CDR1 SGDLS, CDR2 YYNGEE. CDR3 region: CASSVVHTDEQFF. The CDR3 nucleotides are TGTGCCAGCAGCGTAGTGCATACAGATGAGCAGTTCTTC.

This clone was found a few times. The rearrangement uses TRBV7-9 and TRBJ2-7, with 7 bases matching TRBD2. V lost 3 bases, J lost 2 bases, and 10 bases stayed unmatched. Germline V CDR1 and CDR2: SEHNR, FQNEAQ (reference sequence). This CDR3 has 16 amino acids. The CDR3, as DNA: TGTGCCAGCAGCTTGGGGGGTAGCGGGTCACCCTACGAGCAGTACTTC. As protein: CASSLGGSGSPYEQYF.

This clone rates as medium-sized. One junction end does not reproduce the germline sequence, and a read error may be involved. The chain links TRBV7-7 to TRBJ2-1; D is possibly TRBD2 (6 bases). CDR1 and CDR2 (germline): SSHAT, FNYEAQ (reference sequence). The CDR3 has 15 residues. The chain's CDR3 is CASSLTARGGDEQFF. The CDR3 region has the DNA TGTGCTAGCAGCTTAACGGCGCGGGGAGGCGATGAGCAGTTCTTC.

The chain recombines TRBV27 with TRBJ2-1, with TRBD2 identical over 10 bases. Germline V lookup: CDR1 MNHEY, CDR2 SMNVEV (reference sequence). The trim removed 6 bases at V and 3 bases at J, leaving 8 bases unmatched. The CDR3 is made up of 16 amino acids. DNA of the CDR3: TGTGCCAGCAGCCCCCCTAGCGGGAGCGGCTACAATGAGCAGTTCTTC. This sequence encodes CASSPPSGSGYNEQFF.

This chain uses TRBV12-5 with TRBJ2-2; D gene unclear. Germline V gene lookup returns CDR1 LGHNT and CDR2 FRNRAP. The CDR3 covers 16 residues. Between the trimmed V and J ends, which lost 2 bases and 0 bases, there was a span of 10 bases. The CDR3 DNA sequence: TGTGCTAGTGGTTTGTTCACAGCCGCGAACACCGGGGAGCTGTTTTTT. Protein: CASGLFTAANTGELFF.

This clone was picked up a small number of times. The genes are TRBV19 and TRBJ2-2; possibly TRBD2 for D (5 bases). V shed 6 bases and J shed 6 bases, with 5 bases lying between them. CDR3 length equals 11 residues. Germline-derived CDR1 and CDR2 are LNHDA and SQIVND (reference sequence). CDR3 protein: CASREAGELFF. For the CDR3, the DNA is TGTGCCAGTAGGGAGGCCGGGGAGCTGTTTTTT.

J is TRBJ1-1 and V is TRBV6-5, with TRBD1 matching over 9 bases. The CDR3 is 11 residues long. The germline V gene encodes CDR1 MNHEY and CDR2 SVGAGI. V shed 9 bases and J 11 bases; nucleotides not matched to a gene: 7. In DNA, the CDR3 is TGTGCCAGTGAAAGGACAGGGGCGGCTTTCTTT. It is translated as CASERTGAAFF.

This chain joins TRBV28 and TRBJ2-1, with a tentative D call TRBD2 (6 bases). Germline V gene sequence: CDR1 MDHEN, CDR2 SYDVKM. V gave up 6 bases and J gave up 0 bases, with 18 bases separating them. The CDR3 has 17 amino acids. CDR3 nucleotide sequence: TGTGCCAGCAGGAAGACAGCGGGTCAACTCTCCTACAATGAGCAGTTCTTC. It encodes CASRKTAGQLSYNEQFF.

The chain carries TRBV27 and TRBJ2-5; D might be TRBD1 (5 bases). This CDR3 comprises 15 residues. Trimming left V 3 bases short and J 4 bases short, with 15 bases between. Germline CDR1 reads MNHEY; CDR2 reads SMNVEV (reference sequence). CDR3 loop: CASSFQGYASETQYF. CDR3 DNA sequence: TGTGCCAGCAGTTTCCAGGGCTATGCTTCAGAGACCCAGTACTTC.

This clone has just one count. This chain connects TRBV19 to TRBJ1-4; 7 positions match TRBD1. There are 15 residues in the CDR3. In germline, CDR1 is LNHDA, CDR2 SQIVND (reference sequence). V was clipped by 6 bases and J by 7 bases; unmatched bases: 11. DNA for the CDR3: TGTGCCAGTAGGGACAGGAGGAGGATTTTTGAAAAACTGTTTTTT. Amino acid sequence: CASRDRRRIFEKLFF.

This clone was counted only a few times. The chain couples TRBV28 to TRBJ2-7; a weak D match, TRBD1 (6 bases). V lost 0 bases and J 2 bases, leaving 14 bases between the germline ends. The CDR3 sequence is 16 residues long. Germline CDR1 MDHEN, CDR2 SYDVKM. The chain's CDR3 is CASSLWSRGLPYEQYF. The CDR3 DNA sequence: TGTGCCAGCAGTTTATGGAGCAGGGGTCTACCCTACGAGCAGTACTTC.

The chain uses TRBV7-9 and TRBJ1-1; no reliable D call. The CDR3 loop spans 14 amino acids. Trimming took off 1 base at V and 2 bases at J, with 8 bases between the two ends. Germline lookup yields CDR1 SEHNR and CDR2 FQNEAQ (reference sequence). CDR3 sequence: CASSLGTVNTEAFF. The CDR3 DNA sequence: TGTGCCAGCAGCTTAGGAACAGTCAACACTGAAGCTTTCTTT.

V and J are TRBV29-1 and TRBJ1-1; 10 nucleotides agree with TRBD1. The CDR3 has 13 amino acids. Losses at the gene ends were 5 bases for V and 4 bases for J; bases not matched to a gene: 4. Germline CDR1 is SQVTM and CDR2 is ANQGSEA. Here the CDR3 DNA reads TGCAGCGTTTGCGACAGGGGGCTCACTGAAGCTTTCTTT. Its protein is CSVCDRGLTEAFF. The whole variable domain, remainder taken from reference TRBV29-1 and TRBJ1-1, is SAVISQKPSRDICQRGTSLTIQCQVDSQVTMMFWYRQQPGQSLTLIATANQGSEATYESGFVIDKFPISRPNLTFSTLTVSNMSPEDSSIYLCSVCDRGLTEAFFGQGTRLTVV.

This clone was found a few times. The rearrangement uses TRBV9 and TRBJ1-5; 7 nucleotides line up with TRBD1. Trimming at V came to 1 base and at J to 9 bases, leaving 10 bases not matched to a gene. Looked up from germline, CDR1 is SGDLS and CDR2 is YYNGEE. The CDR3 consists of 15 residues. The CDR3 DNA reads TGTGCCAGCAGCGTACAGGGGGACAGCTACGGGCCCCAGCATTTT. Protein: CASSVQGDSYGPQHF.

The chain recombines TRBV4-2 with TRBJ2-7; possibly TRBD2 for D (6 bases). The ends were cut back, 0 bases at V and 2 bases at J, with 11 bases in the middle. The CDR3 covers 15 residues. Germline V gene lookup returns CDR1 LGHNA and CDR2 YNFKEQ. The CDR3 nucleotides are TGTGCCAGCAGCCAAGATCTAGCGCTAACCTACGAGCAGTACTTC. Translated, it gives CASSQDLALTYEQYF.

This sequence joins TRBV12-3 or TRBV12-4 and TRBJ2-1; D gene uncertain. This CDR3 has 13 residues. V lost 5 bases to trimming and J lost 3 bases, with 8 bases between them. The CDR3 is CASSSVIYNEQFF. Here the CDR3 DNA reads TGTGCCAGCAGTAGCGTCATCTACAATGAGCAGTTCTTC.

The chain recombines TRBV28 with TRBJ2-7; 8 bases map to TRBD2. The CDR3 spans 16 residues. Trimming removed 6 bases from V and 2 bases from J; junction bases left unmatched: 12. CDR1 is MDHEN and CDR2 is SYDVKM in the germline V gene. CDR3 coding DNA: TGTGCCAGCAGCCTACTGCCGGGACTAGGGGCCTACGAGCAGTACTTC. It codes for CASSLLPGLGAYEQYF. The full variable domain, rest sourced from reference TRBV28 and TRBJ2-7, is DVKVTQSSRYLVKRTGEKVFLECVQDMDHENMFWYRQDPGLGLRLIYFSYDVKMKEKGDIPEGYSVSREKKERFSLILESASTNQTSMYLCASSLLPGLGAYEQYFGPGTRLTVT.

This clone was observed a handful of times. The chain carries TRBV28 and TRBJ1-5; 8 bases agree with TRBD1. The trim removed 1 base at V and 2 bases at J, leaving 16 bases unmatched. The germline CDR1 and CDR2 sequences are MDHEN and SYDVKM. The CDR3 has 20 residues. DNA of the CDR3: TGTGCCAGCAGTTTATCCCCGGGTGCAGGGGGCATCGTGGGCAATCAGCCCCAGCATTTT. Protein: CASSLSPGAGGIVGNQPQHF.

This clone was recorded once. The chain employs TRBV7-9 and TRBJ2-1; 8 bases align to TRBD2. Per germline, CDR1 SEHNR and CDR2 FQNEAQ (reference sequence). The V gene end was trimmed by 6 bases and the J gene end by 12 bases; junction bases not matched to a gene: 4. There are 11 residues in the CDR3. CDR3 DNA sequence: TGTGCCAGCAGTCCCGGGAGGGTGCAGTTCTTC. This encodes CASSPGRVQFF.

This sequence joins TRBV5-1 and TRBJ2-5, with 11 bases lining up with TRBD1. Germline V gives CDR1 SGHRS, CDR2 YFSETQ. V lost 4 bases and J lost 5; bases outside the gene matches: 4. The CDR3 runs to 14 residues. CDR3 in DNA: TGCGCCAGCAGCCCGGGACAGGGGGGCGAGACCCAGTACTTC. Residues: CASSPGQGGETQYF.

This chain connects TRBV7-9 to TRBJ1-5, with TRBD1 matching over 8 bases. Germline V CDR1 and CDR2: SEHNR, FQNEAQ (reference sequence). The V segment lost 4 bases and the J segment 3 bases; nucleotides outside the gene matches: 5. The CDR3 loop spans 15 amino acids. The chain's CDR3 is CASSSTTGANQPQHF. CDR3 DNA sequence: TGTGCCAGCAGCTCAACGACAGGGGCCAATCAGCCCCAGCATTTT.

V gene TRBV4-2 combines with J gene TRBJ2-3; no definite D call. This CDR3 comprises 15 residues. The V and J ends lost 1 base and 1 base respectively, with 9 bases between them. Germline V gene sequence: CDR1 LGHNA, CDR2 YNFKEQ. The CDR3 DNA reads TGTGCCAGCAGCCAAGGACTTAAAGGCACAGATACGCAGTATTTT. Its translation is CASSQGLKGTDTQYF.

The rearrangement links TRBV24-1 to TRBJ2-3; 10 positions match TRBD2. The germline V gene encodes CDR1 KGHDR and CDR2 SFDVKD. The V and J ends lost 3 bases and 2 bases, in that order; junction bases with no gene match: 13. CDR3 length: 19 amino acids. CDR3 sequence: CATSDPTPASGRLTDTQYF. The CDR3 region has the DNA TGTGCCACCAGTGATCCAACGCCGGCTAGCGGGAGACTCACAGATACGCAGTATTTT.

The chain uses TRBV28 and TRBJ2-7; TRBD1 agrees at 8 bases. V shed 9 bases, J shed 3 bases, and the junction held 10 bases outside the gene matches. This CDR3 spans 14 amino acids. The germline gives CDR1 MDHEN, CDR2 SYDVKM. The CDR3 sequence: CASQVSGGNYEQYF. In nucleotides, the CDR3 is TGTGCCAGTCAGGTGTCAGGGGGCAACTACGAGCAGTACTTC.